The 22 T cell receptor beta chains below all came from one sample that was sequenced in a study of CD8 T cells in Susac syndrome. Random-hexamer reverse transcription was applied to about 0.5 to 1 ug RNA. One entry per CDR3 protein results from TCRdb running MiXCR on the immunoSEQ multiplex PCR reads. The repertoire holds approximately 150,000 distinct CDR3 sequences, with roughly 95% as singletons. The source material was CD4+ T cells from PBMCs. These receptors were obtained from a human donor in good health.

The CDR3: CASSLEPGLSGNTIYF. The DNA for the CDR3 is TGCGCCAGCAGCTTGGAACCAGGCCTCTCTGGAAACACCATATATTTT. The chain links TRBV5-1 to TRBJ1-3; D gene unclear. Germline V gene lookup returns CDR1 SGHRS and CDR2 YFSETQ. The CDR3 totals 16 residues. The germline V and J ends were trimmed by 0 bases and 0 bases, with 10 bases remaining between them.

This clonotype was seen a single time. This rearrangement joins TRBV29-1 to TRBJ2-7, with 8 bases aligning to TRBD2. This CDR3 spans 15 amino acids. Per the germline V gene, CDR1 is SQVTM and CDR2 is ANQGSEA. Trimming at V came to 6 bases and at J to 3 bases, leaving 13 bases not matched to a gene. In DNA, the CDR3 is TGCAGCGTCAACGCGGGGGCTAGCGGGTTCTACGAGCAGTACTTC. Its translation is CSVNAGASGFYEQYF.

This clonotype has a single count. This rearrangement joins TRBV25-1 to TRBJ2-7, with 7 bases that match TRBD2. Germline trimming cut 5 bases from V and 2 bases from J; bases unmatched to any gene: 9. The germline CDR1 and CDR2 sequences are MGHDK and SYGVNS. This CDR3 contains 15 residues. CDR3 nucleotides: TGTGCCAGCAGTCCCCCGCAGGGAGGGACCTACGAGCAGTACTTC. Translation: CASSPPQGGTYEQYF.

The chain has TRBV7-8 and TRBJ2-2; D not certain. Deletions cut 4 bases from V and 2 bases from J, with 8 bases between. The CDR3 extends over 14 amino acids. CDR1 SGHVS and CDR2 FQNEAQ come from the germline V gene. Written as DNA, the CDR3 is TGTGCCAGCAGCTCGGCTAGAAACACCGGGGAGCTGTTTTTT. Protein product: CASSSARNTGELFF.

The V call is TRBV11-2, the J call TRBJ1-1; D may be TRBD1 (5 bases). Trimming left V 4 bases short and J 2 bases short, with 17 bases between. CDR1 is SGHAT, CDR2 FQNNGV, per germline. The CDR3 consists of 16 residues. The CDR3 loop is CASSSYPDTSNTEAFF. The CDR3 bases are TGTGCCAGCAGCTCCTACCCGGACACCTCAAACACTGAAGCTTTCTTT. Together with reference TRBV11-2 and TRBJ1-1, the CDR3 gives the full variable domain: EAGVAQSPRYKIIEKRQSVAFWCNPISGHATLYWYQQILGQGPKLLIQFQNNGVVDDSQLPKDRFSAERLKGVDSTLKIQPAKLEDSAVYLCASSSYPDTSNTEAFFGQGTRLTVV.

The V and J genes are TRBV2 and TRBJ1-4; 8 bases map to TRBD1. CDR1 and CDR2 from the germline V gene are SNHLY and FYNNEI. J was trimmed by 2 bases and V by 6 bases; bases with no gene match: 5. CDR3 length: 15 amino acids. CDR3 nucleotides: TGTGCCAGCAGCCGACAGGGGTCGACTAATGAAAAACTGTTTTTT. The encoded protein is CASSRQGSTNEKLFF.

J is TRBJ2-7 and V is TRBV9, with unresolved D. The CDR3 is 15 amino acids. Germline loops: CDR1 SGDLS, CDR2 YYNGEE. V was cut by 0 bases and J by 3 bases, with 13 bases left in between. CDR3 amino acids: CASSVEDGRFYEQYF. CDR3 nucleotide sequence: TGTGCCAGCAGCGTAGAGGACGGGCGGTTCTACGAGCAGTACTTC.

This sequence joins TRBV7-9 and TRBJ2-3; a weak D match, TRBD2 (5 bases). V lost 1 base and J 2 bases, leaving 13 bases between the germline ends. This CDR3 region has 16 residues. Germline V gene data show CDR1 as SEHNR and CDR2 as FQNEAQ (reference sequence). The CDR3 loop reads CASSLGTPTYTDTQYF. For the CDR3, the DNA is TGTGCCAGCAGCTTAGGGACTCCCACCTACACAGATACGCAGTATTTT.

This clonotype was picked up one time. This chain's CDR3 is CASRLDRGIGELFF. The CDR3 DNA is TGTGCCAGCAGATTGGACAGGGGTATCGGGGAGCTGTTTTTT. The rearrangement links TRBV12-3 or TRBV12-4 to TRBJ2-2; 9 positions agree with TRBD1. The CDR3 covers 14 residues. V dropped 6 bases and J dropped 7; count of bases not matched to a gene: 6.

The chain combines TRBV5-1 with TRBJ2-1; 8 nucleotides line up with TRBD1. Germline-derived CDR1 and CDR2 are SGHRS and YFSETQ. The V and J ends lost 0 bases and 7 bases, in that order; junction bases with no gene match: 12. The CDR3 covers 17 residues. CDR3 in amino acids: CASSLAPGAGGLNEQFF. As DNA, the CDR3 is TGCGCCAGCAGCTTGGCCCCCGGGGCAGGGGGCTTGAATGAGCAGTTCTTC.

The chain recombines TRBV20-1 with TRBJ2-7; TRBD1 matches 8 bases. The V gene's germline CDR1 is DFQATT and CDR2 SNEGSKA (reference sequence). The junction had 9 bases not matched to a gene; V was cut back by 6 bases and J by 2 bases. This CDR3 has 14 residues. The CDR3 DNA reads TGCAGTGCGGTGCATGGACAGGGCACCTACGAGCAGTACTTC. Its protein product is CSAVHGQGTYEQYF.

CDR3 in amino acids: CASRGLERPGYTF. The DNA for the CDR3 is TGTGCCAGCAGGGGTTTGGAAAGGCCTGGCTACACCTTC. This rearrangement joins TRBV2 to TRBJ1-2; D is undetermined. This CDR3 is built from 13 residues. Looked up from germline, CDR1 is SNHLY and CDR2 is FYNNEI. Trimming stripped 6 bases from V and 7 bases from J, with 15 bases between.

The CDR3 region has the DNA TGTGCCAGCAGCGCCTCCTCAGGGTTGAATGGAAACACCATATATTTT. It codes for CASSASSGLNGNTIYF. This chain joins TRBV9 and TRBJ1-3; possible D gene TRBD1, 5 bases. V was cut by 3 bases and J by 3 bases, with 16 bases left in between. The V gene's germline CDR1 is SGDLS and CDR2 YYNGEE. This CDR3 has 16 residues.

The chain joins TRBV7-9 to TRBJ1-6; 7 nucleotides line up with TRBD1. This CDR3 spans 14 amino acids. Trimming cost V 5 bases and J 8 bases; bases outside gene matches: 6. Germline lookup yields CDR1 SEHNR and CDR2 FQNEAQ (reference sequence). The CDR3 loop is CASSPGTAYSPLHF. The CDR3 DNA reads as TGTGCCAGCAGCCCCGGGACAGCCTATTCACCCCTCCACTTT.

The gene calls are TRBV10-3 and TRBJ2-1, with 8 bases fitting TRBD2. Per germline, CDR1 ENHRY and CDR2 SYGVKD. Losses at the gene ends were 4 bases for V and 3 bases for J; bases not matched to a gene: 2. The CDR3 extends over 14 amino acids. The CDR3 sequence is CAISGRGDYNEQFF. As DNA, the CDR3 is TGTGCCATCAGTGGGCGGGGGGACTACAATGAGCAGTTCTTC.

This sequence joins TRBV5-1 and TRBJ2-7; D is ambiguous. Germline CDR1 is SGHRS and CDR2 is YFSETQ. The V and J ends lost 4 bases and 1 base respectively, with 15 bases between them. The CDR3 totals 15 residues. CDR3 loop: CASSVTGLKSYEQYF. The CDR3 DNA reads as TGCGCCAGCAGCGTTACGGGCCTCAAGTCCTACGAGCAGTACTTC.

The chain couples TRBV7-2 to TRBJ2-5; D unresolved. This CDR3 region has 15 residues. Trimming pared 2 bases from V and 3 bases from J, leaving 13 bases between. Germline lookup yields CDR1 SGHTA and CDR2 FQGNSA. The CDR3 DNA sequence: TGTGCCAGCAGCTTAATGGGCCTTGAGGAAGAGACCCAGTACTTC. This sequence encodes CASSLMGLEEETQYF.

This clonotype has just one count. This rearrangement joins TRBV6-1 to TRBJ2-1; D possibly corresponds to TRBD1 (5 bases). Germline V CDR1 and CDR2: MNHNS, SASEGT. This CDR3 contains 15 residues. V lost 6 bases and J lost 6, with 18 bases in between. The DNA of the CDR3 is TGTGCCAGCAGGAATAACCCGACAGAGATCAATGAGCAGTTCTTC. Its translation is CASRNNPTEINEQFF.

The CDR3 loop is CASSAGREETQYF. The CDR3 DNA is TGTGCCAGCAGCGCCGGACGGGAGGAGACCCAGTACTTC. The chain employs TRBV7-3 and TRBJ2-5; possibly TRBD2 for D (6 bases). Trimming stripped 5 bases from V and 5 bases from J, with 12 bases between. The CDR3 consists of 13 residues. CDR1 is SGHTA and CDR2 is FQGTGA in the germline V gene.

V is TRBV6-1 and J is TRBJ2-3, with 11 nucleotides matching TRBD2. In germline, CDR1 is MNHNS, CDR2 SASEGT. The ends lost 4 bases at V and 6 bases at J; junction bases unmatched: 15. This CDR3 region has 18 residues. The CDR3 bases are TGTGCCAGCAGTGGGTGGACTAGCGGGTTAGGGCAGGGGGATACGCAGTATTTT. It codes for CASSGWTSGLGQGDTQYF.

The rearrangement joins TRBV15 to TRBJ2-1; D assignment may be TRBD1 or TRBD2 (7 bases each). Trimming removed 5 bases from V and 1 base from J, with 15 bases in between. The CDR3 totals 16 residues. Germline-derived CDR1 and CDR2 are LNHNV and YYDKDF (reference sequence). CDR3 residues: CATSLGRGLSYNEQFF. As DNA, the CDR3 is TGTGCCACCAGCCTTGGGAGGGGGCTGTCCTACAATGAGCAGTTCTTC.

The chain links TRBV18 to TRBJ1-1; D ambiguous. Germline CDR1 and CDR2: KGHSH and LQKENI. The ends were cut back, 4 bases at V and 0 bases at J, with 9 bases in the middle. The CDR3 runs 14 residues. This CDR3 is CASSLEGMNTEAFF. CDR3 DNA sequence: TGTGCCAGCTCACTAGAAGGGATGAACACTGAAGCTTTCTTT.